This T cell receptor (beta chain) was identified during a study of EBV T-cell therapy then PD-1 blockade in nasopharyngeal carcinoma. Stated treatment: AdE1-LMPpoly-expanded autologous EBV-specific T-cell therapy followed by anti-PD-1 nivolumab. This clone was observed a single time. Its antigen is unknown. Profiling relied on immunoSEQ multiplex PCR, and the TCRdb table lists in-frame clones only, not all of them. The data show about 14,000 clones, 80% to 85% seen once. Trimming took off 0 bases at V and 0 bases at J, with 15 bases between the two ends. The length of the CDR3 is 17 residues. CDR1 and CDR2 (germline): LGHNA, YNFKEQ.

This sample comprised CD8+ T cells from blood, obtained around day 96 from a patient whose treatment included autologous EBV-specific T cells and nivolumab. This receptor was obtained from a man between 35 and 55 years old with nasopharyngeal carcinoma. This chain uses TRBV4-2 with TRBJ2-7; D perhaps matches TRBD2 (7 bases). CDR3 sequence: CASSQDWGGTPSYEQYF. The CDR3 DNA reads as TGTGCCAGCAGCCAAGATTGGGGGGGGACACCCTCCTACGAGCAGTACTTC.